These 29 T cell receptor beta chains originate from one sample sequenced in a study of beta chain features in type 1 diabetes. The study reverse transcribed the entire isolated RNA, so it sequenced expressed TCRB transcripts. TCRdb's table, derived via immunoSEQ multiplex PCR, lists solely in-frame clones and lacks some. This sample has 200,000 to 300,000 clones, with about 26% found just once. The sequenced sample was central memory CD4+ T cells from blood. Every receptor here comes from a young man in good health.

The rearrangement joins TRBV6-1 to TRBJ1-1, with D unresolved. V was pared by 5 bases and J by 0 bases, with 10 bases between. Germline-derived CDR1 and CDR2 are MNHNS and SASEGT. The CDR3 has 14 residues. CDR3 nucleotides: TGTGCCAGCAGTTATGAACAGCTGAACACTGAAGCTTTCTTT. Residues: CASSYEQLNTEAFF.

The chain is built from TRBV18 and TRBJ2-7; perhaps D is TRBD1 or TRBD2 (5 bases each). V gave up 4 bases and J gave up 7 bases, with 20 bases separating them. This CDR3 has 15 residues. Looked up from germline, CDR1 is KGHSH and CDR2 is LQKENI. CDR3 amino acids: CASSLNEGRAEEQYF. The CDR3 nucleotides read TGTGCCAGCTCACTGAACGAGGGGCGTGCGGAGGAGCAGTACTTC.

The V gene is TRBV6-1, the J gene TRBJ2-6, with 7 bases identical to TRBD1. Germline CDR1 MNHNS, CDR2 SASEGT. CDR3 length: 15 residues. V dropped 2 bases and J dropped 2; count of bases not matched to a gene: 0. The CDR3 loop reads CASSEQGAGANVLTF. The CDR3 DNA reads TGTGCCAGCAGTGAACAGGGGGCTGGGGCCAACGTCCTGACTTTC.

There are a few counts of this clone. The chain joins TRBV28 to TRBJ2-7; TRBD1 is a possible D gene (6 bases). This CDR3 region has 15 residues. Germline-derived CDR1 and CDR2 are MDHEN and SYDVKM. With 5 bases removed from V and 4 bases from J, the gap between germline ends came to 18 bases. The chain's CDR3 is CASSLKGTPYYEQYF. CDR3 DNA: TGTGCCAGCAGTCTAAAAGGGACACCATATTACGAGCAGTACTTC.

The chain is built from TRBV7-8 and TRBJ2-7; D may be TRBD1 (5 bases). V was pared by 1 base and J by 2 bases, with 15 bases between. CDR1 and CDR2 from the germline V gene are SGHVS and FQNEAQ. This CDR3 spans 16 amino acids. The CDR3 here is CASSLGQLSYPYEQYF. CDR3 nucleotide sequence: TGTGCCAGCAGCTTAGGACAGCTATCTTACCCCTACGAGCAGTACTTC.

This chain connects TRBV6-5 to TRBJ2-7; perhaps TRBD2 as D (5 bases). CDR1 and CDR2 (germline): MNHEY, SVGAGI. The CDR3 has 14 residues. V shed 7 bases and J shed 0 bases, with 13 bases lying between them. The DNA for the CDR3 is TGTGCCAGCACCCCGGACTCAAGCTCCTACGAGCAGTACTTC. The encoded protein is CASTPDSSSYEQYF.

The V gene is TRBV5-1, the J gene TRBJ2-3; D tentatively fits TRBD1 or TRBD2 (5 bases each). The germline V and J ends were trimmed by 5 bases and 1 base, with 17 bases remaining between them. The CDR3 consists of 16 residues. Germline CDR1 is SGHRS and CDR2 is YFSETQ. The CDR3 region has the DNA TGCGCCAGCAGTCGTGGTCCTCGAGGGGGCACAGATACGCAGTATTTT. Amino acids: CASSRGPRGGTDTQYF.

This clone was seen a single time. At one end, the junction sequence differs from germline, possibly due to a read error. The genes are TRBV5-6 and TRBJ2-6; D not certain. Germline V gene data show CDR1 as SGHDT and CDR2 as YYEEEE. The CDR3 has 16 residues. The CDR3 spells CVSSFTRTSGANVLTF. The CDR3 DNA is TGTGTCAGCAGCTTTACCCGTACATCTGGGGCCAACGTCCTGACTTTC.

The chain is built from TRBV29-1 and TRBJ2-1; D might be TRBD1 (5 bases). Germline lookup yields CDR1 SQVTM and CDR2 ANQGSEA. V was shortened by 0 bases and J by 4 bases, with 16 bases between the two germline ends. This CDR3 has 16 residues. The CDR3 is CSVEDHRTMGYNEQFF. The CDR3 bases are TGCAGCGTTGAAGATCACAGGACAATGGGATACAATGAGCAGTTCTTC.

This CDR3 reads CASSTKQGGETQYF. The CDR3 nucleotides are TGTGCCAGCAGCACAAAACAGGGTGGAGAGACCCAGTACTTC. The J gene is TRBJ2-5, the V gene TRBV5-6; perhaps TRBD1 as D (6 bases). The V end was cut by 4 bases, the J end by 4 bases, with 14 bases between. This CDR3 spans 14 amino acids. Germline CDR1 is SGHDT and CDR2 is YYEEEE.

V is TRBV15 and J is TRBJ2-3; D gene uncertain. Trimming took 0 bases from V and 0 from J, leaving 7 bases between them. The CDR3 contains 15 residues. Looked up from germline, CDR1 is LNHNV and CDR2 is YYDKDF (reference sequence). This CDR3 reads CATSREGSSTDTQYF. The CDR3 DNA sequence: TGTGCCACCAGCAGAGAAGGCTCTAGCACAGATACGCAGTATTTT.

This clone was found a few times. Other DNA variants within this sample encode the same CDR3. V is TRBV29-1 and J is TRBJ1-3; D gene unclear. V gave up 3 bases and J gave up 2 bases, with 5 bases separating them. CDR3 size: 12 residues. Germline assignment: CDR1 SQVTM and CDR2 ANQGSEA. The CDR3 is CSVDTPGNTIYF. For the CDR3, the DNA is TGCAGCGTTGATACCCCTGGAAACACCATATATTTT.

The table lists this clone with a few counts. The rearrangement uses TRBV7-2 and TRBJ2-1; D gene ambiguous. This CDR3 spans 16 amino acids. Germline-derived CDR1 and CDR2 are SGHTA and FQGNSA. The germline V and J ends were trimmed by 3 bases and 5 bases, with 17 bases remaining between them. The CDR3 region has the DNA TGTGCCAGCAGCTTCGCTCCGCAAGTGGTCGACAATGAGCAGTTCTTC. This gives the protein CASSFAPQVVDNEQFF.

Remarks on this clone: Within the sample, other DNA sequences also encode this same CDR3. The chain joins TRBV6-5 to TRBJ2-3; D is possibly TRBD1 or TRBD2 (6 bases each). The CDR3 has 15 residues. Germline CDR1 reads MNHEY; CDR2 reads SVGAGI. V was shortened by 3 bases and J by 4 bases, with 14 bases between the two germline ends. As DNA, the CDR3 is TGTGCCAGCAGTTATGGGGGGCTCGCGGCAGATACGCAGTATTTT. Translation gives CASSYGGLAADTQYF.

This clone was seen only a few times. The chain uses TRBV30 and TRBJ1-2; D is unclear. The CDR3 totals 15 residues. CDR1 is GTSNPN and CDR2 is SVGIG in the germline V gene (reference sequence). V was clipped by 5 bases and J by 0 bases, with 16 bases between them. The CDR3 here is CAWLYYGRTNYGYTF. The CDR3 nucleotides read TGTGCCTGGCTCTACTACGGACGGACTAACTATGGCTACACCTTC.

This clone was seen a few times. The CDR3 reads CASMPDGNIQYF. The CDR3 DNA sequence: TGTGCCTCCATGCCGGACGGAAACATTCAGTACTTC. The V and J genes are TRBV2 and TRBJ2-4; no clear D. This CDR3 region has 12 residues. Germline V gene data show CDR1 as SNHLY and CDR2 as FYNNEI. Trimming stripped 11 bases from V and 6 bases from J, with 14 bases between.

The chain uses TRBV11-2 and TRBJ2-6; D gene unclear. The germline V gene encodes CDR1 SGHAT and CDR2 FQNNGV. The V gene lost 2 bases and the J gene lost 0 bases, with 5 bases spanning the gap. CDR3 length equals 15 residues. Written as DNA, the CDR3 is TGTGCCAGCAGCTTATCAGACTCTGGGGCCAACGTCCTGACTTTC. It is translated as CASSLSDSGANVLTF.

The table lists this clone with a few counts. V is TRBV11-2 and J is TRBJ2-5; the D gene could be TRBD1 or TRBD2 (5 bases each). The CDR3 totals 12 residues. Trimming removed 7 bases from V and 9 bases from J, with 15 bases in between. Germline V gene lookup returns CDR1 SGHAT and CDR2 FQNNGV. The DNA for the CDR3 is TGTGCCAGCACCCAGCTGATGGGGGCCCAGTACTTC. The encoded protein is CASTQLMGAQYF.

This clone was picked up a small number of times. J is TRBJ2-1 and V is TRBV6-6; D is unresolved. Germline V gene lookup returns CDR1 MNHNY and CDR2 SVGAGI (reference sequence). The V end lost 4 bases, the J end lost 8 bases, and 3 bases lay between the germline ends. The CDR3 is made up of 10 amino acids. CDR3 bases: TGTGCCAGCAGTTCATATGAGCAGTTCTTC. Protein product: CASSSYEQFF.

This chain uses TRBV7-2 with TRBJ2-3; 8 bases agree with TRBD2. Trimming cost V 3 bases and J 4 bases; bases outside gene matches: 6. Germline V CDR1 and CDR2: SGHTA, FQGNSA. This CDR3 spans 15 amino acids. The CDR3 is CASSFSGSWADTQYF. The CDR3 DNA reads as TGTGCCAGCAGCTTCAGCGGGAGTTGGGCAGATACGCAGTATTTT. The full variable domain, completed using reference TRBV7-2 and TRBJ2-3, is GAGVSQSPSNKVTEKGKDVELRCDPISGHTALYWYRQSLGQGLEFLIYFQGNSAPDKSGLPSDRFSAERTGGSVSTLTIQRTQQEDSAVYLCASSFSGSWADTQYFGPGTRLTVL.

The CDR3 loop reads CSVEGFQETQYF. The CDR3, as DNA: TGCAGCGTTGAGGGCTTTCAAGAGACCCAGTACTTC. The J gene is TRBJ2-5, the V gene TRBV29-1; D is undetermined. The CDR3 contains 12 residues. Deletions cut 3 bases from V and 2 bases from J, with 7 bases between. The V gene's germline CDR1 is SQVTM and CDR2 ANQGSEA. Full variable domain (remainder filled in from reference TRBV29-1 and TRBJ2-5): SAVISQKPSRDICQRGTSLTIQCQVDSQVTMMFWYRQQPGQSLTLIATANQGSEATYESGFVIDKFPISRPNLTFSTLTVSNMSPEDSSIYLCSVEGFQETQYFGPGTRLLVL.

There are a few counts of this clone. This chain links TRBV10-1 with TRBJ2-1; perhaps TRBD2 as D (5 bases). The germline V and J ends were trimmed by 0 bases and 5 bases, with 8 bases remaining between them. The CDR3 runs 14 residues. Germline values: CDR1 WNHNN, CDR2 SYGVQD (reference sequence). CDR3 residues: CASSESVGNNEQFF. The CDR3 DNA is TGCGCCAGCAGTGAGTCCGTCGGGAACAATGAGCAGTTCTTC.

On this clone: This may be a read error, as it is one base from a much larger clone. This chain connects TRBV2 to TRBJ1-2, with 7 positions matching TRBD1. The length of the CDR3 is 14 residues. After removal of 4 bases from V and 1 base from J, the junction contained 3 bases not matched to a gene. Germline loops: CDR1 SNHLY, CDR2 FYNNEI. Here the CDR3 reads CASSANRGNYGYTF. CDR3 DNA sequence: TGTGCCAGCAGTGCGAACAGGGGTAACTATGGCTACACCTTC. The variable domain in full, completed from reference TRBV2 and TRBJ1-2, reads EPEVTQTPSHQVTQMGQEVILRCVPISNHLYFYWYRQILGQKVEFLVSFYNNEISEKSEIFDDQFSVERPDGSNFTLKIRSTKLEDSAMYFCASSANRGNYGYTFGSGTRLTVV.

This chain links TRBV23-1 with TRBJ2-3; D may correspond to TRBD1 or TRBD2 (5 bases each). TRBV23-1 is labeled an ORF, and its function is uncertain. This CDR3 has 15 amino acids. Trimming removed 8 bases from V and 3 bases from J, with 18 bases in between. CDR3 sequence: CASSQKRGRTDTQYF. CDR3 nucleotides: TGCGCCAGCTCTCAAAAACGGGGCAGAACAGATACGCAGTATTTT.

This clone was seen many times. This rearrangement joins TRBV29-1 to TRBJ2-1; D is possibly TRBD2 (6 bases). V dropped 7 bases and J dropped 0 bases, with 16 bases sitting between them. The CDR3 is 15 amino acids. Germline CDR1 SQVTM, CDR2 ANQGSEA. Here the CDR3 reads CSASVAASSYNEQFF. The CDR3 DNA reads TGCAGCGCCTCAGTAGCGGCAAGCTCCTACAATGAGCAGTTCTTC.

The chain joins TRBV7-2 to TRBJ2-5, with 7 bases fitting TRBD1. This CDR3 spans 16 amino acids. V lost 5 bases and J lost 5; bases outside the gene matches: 14. The germline V gene has CDR1 SGHTA and CDR2 FQGNSA. CDR3 DNA sequence: TGTGCCAGCAGCCCCCGGAGACAGGGTGTGGGGGAGACCCAGTACTTC. Its translation is CASSPRRQGVGETQYF.

This chain connects TRBV28 to TRBJ2-7, with D uncertain. Germline V gene lookup returns CDR1 MDHEN and CDR2 SYDVKM. Trimming left V 2 bases short and J 2 bases short, with 13 bases between. This CDR3 is built from 15 residues. The CDR3 DNA is TGTGCCAGCAGTTTAGTAATCGCAACCGCCTACGAGCAGTACTTC. Encoded protein: CASSLVIATAYEQYF.

This clone was detected many times. The chain couples TRBV5-5 to TRBJ2-1; D uncertain. CDR1 is SGHKS and CDR2 is YYEKEE in the germline V gene (reference sequence). The CDR3 extends over 16 amino acids. Trimming took 1 base from V and 6 from J, leaving 17 bases between them. This CDR3 is CASSLKALEMVNEQFF. For the CDR3, the DNA is TGTGCCAGCAGCTTGAAGGCGTTGGAAATGGTCAATGAGCAGTTCTTC.

This clone was found a few times. The chain links TRBV29-1 to TRBJ2-1, with 8 bases that match TRBD2. Germline V lookup: CDR1 SQVTM, CDR2 ANQGSEA. The CDR3 totals 13 residues. The V gene end was trimmed by 7 bases and the J gene end by 4 bases; junction bases not matched to a gene: 6. As DNA, the CDR3 is TGCAGCGCCCGACTAGCGCTATACAATGAGCAGTTCTTC. Translating it yields CSARLALYNEQFF.